The present T cell receptor (beta chain) was sequenced within a study of blood T cell repertoires in COVID-19. The overall study: Sites in the United States, Italy and Spain provided acute and convalescent COVID-19 samples. Sample material is recorded as cDNA or gDNA derived from T cells, B-cell-depleted T cells, or PBMCs.

This clone was observed a single time. In the original analysis: Nucleated cell counts were estimated from reference gene primer amplification. Clones were sequenced by immunoSEQ multiplex PCR, and TCRdb holds only the in-frame ones, with some missing. V and J calls and clone size are copied from that table; D and trimming were computed from the DNA. The sample yields 40,000 to 50,000 clones, 90% seen once. CDR1 and CDR2 (germline): MNHNY, SVGAGI (reference sequence). J lost 2 bases, V lost 8 bases, and 4 bases had no gene match. CDR3 length: 13 residues. This clonotype originated in a man in his 70s with acute or convalescent COVID-19. The rearrangement links TRBV6-6 to TRBJ2-3, with 7 bases lining up with TRBD1. The sequenced sample was peripheral blood. CDR3 in amino acids: CASLGQNTDTQYF. The CDR3 DNA reads as TGTGCCAGCTTGGGACAGAACACAGATACGCAGTATTTT.